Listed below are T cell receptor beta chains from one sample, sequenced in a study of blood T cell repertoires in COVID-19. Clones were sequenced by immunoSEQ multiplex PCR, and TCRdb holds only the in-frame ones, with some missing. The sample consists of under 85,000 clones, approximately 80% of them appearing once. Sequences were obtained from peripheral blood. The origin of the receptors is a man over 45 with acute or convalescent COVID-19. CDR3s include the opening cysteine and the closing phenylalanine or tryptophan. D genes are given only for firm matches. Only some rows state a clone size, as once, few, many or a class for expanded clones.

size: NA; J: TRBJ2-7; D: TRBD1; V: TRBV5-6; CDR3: CASRSVGQGYYEQYF; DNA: TGTGCCAGCAGGAGCGTGGGACAGGGGTACTACGAGCAGTACTTC
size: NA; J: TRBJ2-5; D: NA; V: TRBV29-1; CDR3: CSARRGSQETQYF; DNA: TGCAGCGCCCGACGCGGATCCCAAGAGACCCAGTACTTC
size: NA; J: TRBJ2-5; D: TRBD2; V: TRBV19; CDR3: CASSTGGSGRIRETQYF; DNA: TGTGCCAGTAGTACCGGGGGTAGCGGGAGGATTCGGGAGACCCAGTACTTC
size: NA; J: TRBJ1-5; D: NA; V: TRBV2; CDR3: CASSEAGRGDQPQHF; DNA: TGTGCCAGCAGTGAAGCGGGGAGGGGGGATCAGCCCCAGCATTTT
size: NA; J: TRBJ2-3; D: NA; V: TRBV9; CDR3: CASSVTGTATDTQYF; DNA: TGTGCCAGCAGCGTTACCGGGACTGCCACAGATACGCAGTATTTT
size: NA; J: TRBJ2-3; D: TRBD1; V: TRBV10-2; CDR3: CASRTGYEDTQYF; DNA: TGCGCCAGCAGGACAGGGTATGAAGATACGCAGTATTTT
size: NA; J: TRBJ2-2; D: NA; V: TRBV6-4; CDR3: CASSNSTGELFF; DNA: TGTGCCAGCAGTAACAGCACCGGGGAGCTGTTTTTT
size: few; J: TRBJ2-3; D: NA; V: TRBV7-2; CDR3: CASSLSSSTDTQYF; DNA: TGTGCCAGCAGCTTAAGCTCTAGCACAGATACGCAGTATTTT
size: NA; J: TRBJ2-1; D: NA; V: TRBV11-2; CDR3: CASSLVRGNEQFF; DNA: TGTGCCAGCAGCTTAGTCAGAGGGAATGAGCAGTTCTTC
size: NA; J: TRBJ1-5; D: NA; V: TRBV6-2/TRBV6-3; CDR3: CASSSDSTGRNQPQHF; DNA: TGTGCCAGCAGTTCAGACTCGACAGGTCGCAATCAGCCCCAGCATTTT
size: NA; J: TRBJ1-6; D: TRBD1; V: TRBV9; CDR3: CASSVGDPRGTSNSPLHF; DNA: TGTGCCAGCAGCGTAGGAGATCCCAGGGGGACTAGTAATTCACCCCTCCACTTT
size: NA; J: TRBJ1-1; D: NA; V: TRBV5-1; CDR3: CASSLSAADTEAFF; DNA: TGCGCCAGCAGCTTGAGCGCAGCAGACACTGAAGCTTTCTTT
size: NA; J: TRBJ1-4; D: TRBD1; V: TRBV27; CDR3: CASSLRPGTGLTNEKLFF; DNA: TGTGCCAGCAGTCTTCGTCCCGGGACAGGACTAACTAATGAAAAACTGTTTTTT
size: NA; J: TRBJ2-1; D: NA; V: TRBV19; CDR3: CASSMTGSSYNEQFF; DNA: TGTGCCAGTAGTATGACCGGGAGCTCCTACAATGAGCAGTTCTTC
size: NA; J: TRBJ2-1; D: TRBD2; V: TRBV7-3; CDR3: CASSRSSGGSYNEQFF; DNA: TGTGCCAGCAGTCGATCGTCCGGGGGGTCCTACAATGAGCAGTTCTTC
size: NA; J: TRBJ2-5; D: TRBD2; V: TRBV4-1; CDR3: CASSSRLLAGATGQETQYF; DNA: TGCGCCAGCAGCTCCCGTTTGCTAGCGGGAGCTACGGGGCAAGAGACCCAGTACTTC